This is a list of T cell receptor beta chains from one sample in a study of blood T cell repertoires in COVID-19. This table comes from immunoSEQ multiplex PCR, and its TCRdb copy is limited to in-frame clones, with some not included. Of roughly 250,000 clones listed, about 89% are singletons. Sequenced: PBMCs or T cells enriched from blood (not recorded which). These receptors all stem from a woman younger than 35 who had recovered from COVID-19. Each CDR3 is given with its conserved first and last residue. The D gene is left open where the match is weak. Size is stated for part of the rows, as once, few or many counts, or as a class when the clone is expanded.

abundance: .
d_gene: .
v_gene: TRBV4-1
j_gene: TRBJ1-5
CDR3nt: TGCGCCAGCAGCCAAGTAAGTACAGGGACCCAGCCCCAGCATTTT
CDR3aa: CASSQVSTGTQPQHF

abundance: .
d_gene: .
v_gene: TRBV29-1
j_gene: TRBJ2-2
CDR3nt: TGCAGCGTTGAGGACATAGCCCTCACCGGGGAGCTGTTTTTT
CDR3aa: CSVEDIALTGELFF

abundance: .
d_gene: TRBD1
v_gene: TRBV19
j_gene: TRBJ1-5
CDR3nt: TGTGCCAGTAGTCCCTGGGACAGGAGGCTCCATTATAGCAATCAGCCCCAGCATTTT
CDR3aa: CASSPWDRRLHYSNQPQHF

abundance: few
d_gene: TRBD1
v_gene: TRBV12-5
j_gene: TRBJ1-1
CDR3nt: TGTGCTAGTGGTCGGGACAGGATAAAAGCTTTCTTT
CDR3aa: CASGRDRIKAFF

abundance: few
d_gene: .
v_gene: TRBV6-4
j_gene: TRBJ2-2
CDR3nt: TGTGCCAGCAGTGAGCTAGCCGAGACCGGGGAGCTGTTTTTT
CDR3aa: CASSELAETGELFF

abundance: .
d_gene: TRBD2
v_gene: TRBV10-3
j_gene: TRBJ2-1
CDR3nt: TGTGCCATCAGTGAATCCGGGACTAGCGGGAATGAGCAGTTCTTC
CDR3aa: CAISESGTSGNEQFF

abundance: .
d_gene: TRBD2
v_gene: TRBV7-2
j_gene: TRBJ2-7
CDR3nt: TGTGCCAGCAGCTTGTCGGCGGGGGGGCCTTACGAGCAGTACTTC
CDR3aa: CASSLSAGGPYEQYF

abundance: .
d_gene: .
v_gene: TRBV19
j_gene: TRBJ2-1
CDR3nt: TGTGCCAGTAGTATAGCCGGTAGCAATGAGCAGTTCTTC
CDR3aa: CASSIAGSNEQFF

abundance: .
d_gene: TRBD1
v_gene: TRBV27
j_gene: TRBJ2-5
CDR3nt: TGTGCCAGCAGTTTTCAGGGGGCAAAAGAGACCCAGTACTTC
CDR3aa: CASSFQGAKETQYF

abundance: .
d_gene: .
v_gene: TRBV4-1
j_gene: TRBJ1-5
CDR3nt: TGCGCCAGCAGCCAGGATACAACAGGGCGAGGGAATCAGCCCCAGCATTTT
CDR3aa: CASSQDTTGRGNQPQHF

abundance: .
d_gene: TRBD1
v_gene: TRBV6-5
j_gene: TRBJ1-5
CDR3nt: TGTGCCAGCAGACGGGGACAGCATCAGCCCCAGCATTTT
CDR3aa: CASRRGQHQPQHF

abundance: once
d_gene: TRBD1
v_gene: TRBV18
j_gene: TRBJ1-4
CDR3nt: TGTGCCAGCGAGGGACAGGGCCAGGGAAAACTGTTTTTT
CDR3aa: CASEGQGQGKLFF

abundance: .
d_gene: TRBD1
v_gene: TRBV29-1
j_gene: TRBJ1-3
CDR3nt: TGCAGCGTTTATACAGGGGGGGACACCATATATTTT
CDR3aa: CSVYTGGDTIYF

abundance: .
d_gene: .
v_gene: TRBV18
j_gene: TRBJ1-4
CDR3nt: TGTGCCAGCTCACCACCGGCAGGGACTTACGAAAAACTGTTTTTT
CDR3aa: CASSPPAGTYEKLFF

abundance: .
d_gene: .
v_gene: TRBV27
j_gene: TRBJ2-7
CDR3nt: TGTGCCAGCAGTCAGGTCGCAGGGGACCGCGAGCAGTACTTC
CDR3aa: CASSQVAGDREQYF

abundance: .
d_gene: .
v_gene: TRBV5-1
j_gene: TRBJ1-1
CDR3nt: TGCGCCAGCAGCTTGGAGACATCCCTGAACACTGAAGCTTTCTTT
CDR3aa: CASSLETSLNTEAFF

abundance: .
d_gene: .
v_gene: TRBV11-2
j_gene: TRBJ2-3
CDR3nt: TGTGCCAGCAGCCCTTCCTCTAGCGTAGATACGCAGTATTTT
CDR3aa: CASSPSSSVDTQYF

abundance: .
d_gene: TRBD1
v_gene: TRBV7-9
j_gene: TRBJ1-2
CDR3nt: TGTGCCAGCAGCTTAGGACAGGGGATGTGGGGCTACACCTTC
CDR3aa: CASSLGQGMWGYTF

abundance: .
d_gene: .
v_gene: TRBV10-3
j_gene: TRBJ2-7
CDR3nt: TGTGCCATCAGTGATTCACAGAGAAGAAACGAGCAGTACTTC
CDR3aa: CAISDSQRRNEQYF

abundance: .
d_gene: .
v_gene: TRBV12-3/TRBV12-4
j_gene: TRBJ1-2
CDR3nt: TGTGCCAGCAGTTTGGCAGGTACGGCTGGCTACACCTTC
CDR3aa: CASSLAGTAGYTF

abundance: .
d_gene: .
v_gene: TRBV19
j_gene: TRBJ1-4
CDR3nt: TGTGCCAGTAGTATAGTTCCGGGGGTCCAAAAACTGTTTTTT
CDR3aa: CASSIVPGVQKLFF

abundance: .
d_gene: .
v_gene: TRBV7-9
j_gene: TRBJ2-2
CDR3nt: TGTGCCAGCAGTCCTCCGCGTATCGGGGAGCTGTTTTTT
CDR3aa: CASSPPRIGELFF

abundance: .
d_gene: .
v_gene: TRBV4-2
j_gene: TRBJ2-5
CDR3nt: TGTGCCAGCAGCCCCGAGAGGGCCCAAGAGACCCAGTACTTC
CDR3aa: CASSPERAQETQYF

abundance: few
d_gene: TRBD1
v_gene: TRBV9
j_gene: TRBJ1-2
CDR3nt: TGTGCCAGCAGCGTGGAAACAGGGGGCAGGTATAAGACCTATGGCTACACCTTC
CDR3aa: CASSVETGGRYKTYGYTF

abundance: .
d_gene: TRBD1
v_gene: TRBV5-1
j_gene: TRBJ2-5
CDR3nt: TGCGCCAGCAGCTTGGGGGACAGGGGAGGGGAGACCCAGTACTTC
CDR3aa: CASSLGDRGGETQYF

abundance: once
d_gene: .
v_gene: TRBV13
j_gene: TRBJ2-1
CDR3nt: TGTGCCAGCAGTACCGGACTGAGGGAGCAGTTCTTC
CDR3aa: CASSTGLREQFF

abundance: .
d_gene: TRBD1
v_gene: TRBV5-5
j_gene: TRBJ1-2
CDR3nt: TGTGCCAGCAGCTTGGGACAGGGTAACTATGGCTACACCTTC
CDR3aa: CASSLGQGNYGYTF

abundance: .
d_gene: TRBD1
v_gene: TRBV19
j_gene: TRBJ2-7
CDR3nt: TGTGCCAGTAGTACAACAGGGGGCGAGCAGTACTTC
CDR3aa: CASSTTGGEQYF

abundance: .
d_gene: .
v_gene: TRBV12-5
j_gene: TRBJ2-1
CDR3nt: TGTGCTAGTGCTAGGTCAGACTCCTACAATGAGCAGTTCTTC
CDR3aa: CASARSDSYNEQFF

abundance: once
d_gene: TRBD2
v_gene: TRBV3-1/TRBV3-2
j_gene: TRBJ2-3
CDR3nt: TGTGCCAGCAGCCAGCCGGGACTAGCGGGGGGACCCACAGATACGCAGTATTTT
CDR3aa: CASSQPGLAGGPTDTQYF

abundance: .
d_gene: TRBD1
v_gene: TRBV28
j_gene: TRBJ2-1
CDR3nt: TGTGCCAGCAGTCCTATAAGGGGGACAGGGGAGGATGAGCAGTTCTTC
CDR3aa: CASSPIRGTGEDEQFF

abundance: .
d_gene: TRBD1
v_gene: TRBV7-2
j_gene: TRBJ1-2
CDR3nt: TGTGCCAGCAGAAGACAGGGGGCCGTGGCGTATGGCTACACCTTC
CDR3aa: CASRRQGAVAYGYTF

abundance: .
d_gene: .
v_gene: TRBV2
j_gene: TRBJ1-4
CDR3nt: TGTGCCAGCAGGGCCGCCATGGGCTATATCCGAACTAATGAAAAACTGTTTTTT
CDR3aa: CASRAAMGYIRTNEKLFF

abundance: few
d_gene: TRBD1
v_gene: TRBV7-8
j_gene: TRBJ1-6
CDR3nt: TGTGCCAGCAGCTCAAGTTTAGGGACAGGGGCTATTCTTGGCAATTCACCCCTCCACTTT
CDR3aa: CASSSSLGTGAILGNSPLHF

abundance: .
d_gene: TRBD2
v_gene: TRBV3-1/TRBV3-2
j_gene: TRBJ2-7
CDR3nt: TGTGCCAGCAGCCAAGCCAGCGGGGGGGCCTACGAGCAGTACTTC
CDR3aa: CASSQASGGAYEQYF

abundance: .
d_gene: .
v_gene: TRBV19
j_gene: TRBJ2-3
CDR3nt: TGTGCCTCCAACGGGGGTGGGGTGGGAGATACGCAGTATTTT
CDR3aa: CASNGGGVGDTQYF

abundance: .
d_gene: TRBD1
v_gene: TRBV2
j_gene: TRBJ1-3
CDR3nt: TGTGCCAGCAGAGCTGTTACCAGGGACAGGTTGCAAGGAAACACCATATATTTT
CDR3aa: CASRAVTRDRLQGNTIYF

abundance: .
d_gene: .
v_gene: TRBV2
j_gene: TRBJ2-1
CDR3nt: TGTGCCAGCACTCGGGGAGAGCCCTACAATGAGCAGTTCTTC
CDR3aa: CASTRGEPYNEQFF

abundance: .
d_gene: .
v_gene: TRBV19
j_gene: TRBJ2-7
CDR3nt: TGTGCCAGTAGTATCGGGGATTTTGGTAGCGCCGAGCAGTACTTC
CDR3aa: CASSIGDFGSAEQYF

abundance: once
d_gene: TRBD1
v_gene: TRBV20-1
j_gene: TRBJ1-2
CDR3nt: TGCAGTGCTAGTGCCGGGACAGGGGGCATCTATGGCTACACCTTC
CDR3aa: CSASAGTGGIYGYTF

abundance: once
d_gene: .
v_gene: TRBV15
j_gene: TRBJ2-2
CDR3nt: TGTGCCACCAGGGAAGACAGAGAAGCCGGGGAGCTGTTTTTT
CDR3aa: CATREDREAGELFF

abundance: .
d_gene: TRBD1
v_gene: TRBV18
j_gene: TRBJ1-2
CDR3nt: TGTGCCAGCTCACCGCTAGGACAGGGGGTAACTGGCTATGGCTACACCTTC
CDR3aa: CASSPLGQGVTGYGYTF

abundance: .
d_gene: .
v_gene: TRBV19
j_gene: TRBJ1-1
CDR3nt: TGTGCCAGTAGTAATAAAGGGAGAACCACTGAAGCTTTCTTT
CDR3aa: CASSNKGRTTEAFF